This T cell receptor beta chain is from a study of shared clonotypes between healthy human individuals. Points from the study as a whole: Unshared clonotypes carried lower generation probabilities than those common to all four donors. Measured sharing among donors was expected to vary with sequencing depth.

With regard to this clone: Its specificity is unknown.

On sorted subsets, replicate PCRs used about 180 ng DNA, or 30,000 or so T cell genomes. Only in-frame clones appear in the TCRdb table, and some are missing; sequencing was by immunoSEQ multiplex PCR. The sample includes about 1 million clones, about 80% of them seen just once. CD4+ cells were split into CD45RA+ naive and CD45RA-negative memory subsets. The germline V gene has CDR1 MNHNS and CDR2 SASEGT. The germline V and J ends were trimmed by 2 bases and 0 bases, with 16 bases remaining between them. The CDR3 runs 17 residues. The TCR originated in a young man in good health. Sequencing was performed on memory CD4+ T cells sorted from blood. Subset indicated: CD45RA-negative fraction. The chain employs TRBV6-1 and TRBJ1-2, with D possibly matching TRBD1 (6 bases). Written as DNA, the CDR3 is TGTGCCAGCAGTGAACCAAGGGGGTTTGTGGCTAACTATGGCTACACCTTC. Translating it yields CASSEPRGFVANYGYTF.